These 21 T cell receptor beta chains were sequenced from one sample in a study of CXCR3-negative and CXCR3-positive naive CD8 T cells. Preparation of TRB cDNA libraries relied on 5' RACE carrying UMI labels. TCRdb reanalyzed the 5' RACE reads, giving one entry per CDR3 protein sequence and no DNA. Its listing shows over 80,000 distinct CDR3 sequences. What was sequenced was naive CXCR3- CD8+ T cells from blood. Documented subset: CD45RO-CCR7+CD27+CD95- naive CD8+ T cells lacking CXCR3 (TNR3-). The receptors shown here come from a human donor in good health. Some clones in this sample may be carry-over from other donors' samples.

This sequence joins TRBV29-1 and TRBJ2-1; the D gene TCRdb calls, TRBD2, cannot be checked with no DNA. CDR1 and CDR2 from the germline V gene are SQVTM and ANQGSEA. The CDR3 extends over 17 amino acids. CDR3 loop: CSVEDLGLAGAGNEQFF.

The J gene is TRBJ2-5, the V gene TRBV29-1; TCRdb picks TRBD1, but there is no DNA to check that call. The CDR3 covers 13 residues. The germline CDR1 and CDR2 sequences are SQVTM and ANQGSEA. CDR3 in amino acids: CSVEDRGPKTQYF.

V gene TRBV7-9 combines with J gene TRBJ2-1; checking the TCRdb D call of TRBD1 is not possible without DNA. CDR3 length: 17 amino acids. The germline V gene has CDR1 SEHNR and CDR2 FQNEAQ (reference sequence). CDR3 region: CASSGPTTISGGDEQFF.

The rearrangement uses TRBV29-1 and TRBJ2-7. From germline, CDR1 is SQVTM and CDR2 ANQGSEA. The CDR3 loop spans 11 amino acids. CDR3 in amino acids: CSALGNYEQYF.

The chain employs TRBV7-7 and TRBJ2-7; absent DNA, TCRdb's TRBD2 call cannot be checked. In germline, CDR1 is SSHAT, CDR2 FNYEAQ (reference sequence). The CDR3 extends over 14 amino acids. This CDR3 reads CASSPGTSDHEQYF.

CDR3 region: CASSQDFTSGGNTGELFF. This chain joins TRBV4-3 and TRBJ2-2; TCRdb's D call, TRBD2, is unchecked because there is no DNA. Germline loops: CDR1 LGHNA, CDR2 YSLEER. This CDR3 region has 18 residues.

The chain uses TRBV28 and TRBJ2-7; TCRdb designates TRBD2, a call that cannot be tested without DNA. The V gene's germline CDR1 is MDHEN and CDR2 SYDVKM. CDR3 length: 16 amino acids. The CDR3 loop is CASEPRDYRRTYEQYF.

The CDR3 protein is CASSVSGLNTEAFF. The rearrangement uses TRBV9 and TRBJ1-1. Germline values: CDR1 SGDLS, CDR2 YYNGEE. This CDR3 region has 14 residues.

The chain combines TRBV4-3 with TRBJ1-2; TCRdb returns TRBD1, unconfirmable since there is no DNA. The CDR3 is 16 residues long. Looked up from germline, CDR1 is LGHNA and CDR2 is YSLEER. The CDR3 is CASSQDSGVVGYGYTF.

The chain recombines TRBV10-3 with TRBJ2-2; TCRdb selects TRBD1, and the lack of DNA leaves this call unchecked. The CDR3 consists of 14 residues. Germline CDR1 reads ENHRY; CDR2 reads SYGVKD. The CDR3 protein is CAISEGQNTGELFF.

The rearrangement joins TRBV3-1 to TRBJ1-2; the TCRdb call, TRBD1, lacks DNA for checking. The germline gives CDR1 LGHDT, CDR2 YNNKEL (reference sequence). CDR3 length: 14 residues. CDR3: CASSSNRETYGYTF.

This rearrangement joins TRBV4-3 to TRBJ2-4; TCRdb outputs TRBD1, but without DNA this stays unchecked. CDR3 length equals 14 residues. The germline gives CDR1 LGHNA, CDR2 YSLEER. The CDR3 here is CASSQDWGGNIQYF.

Here the CDR3 reads CASRLEGTDSYEQYF. The V and J genes are TRBV5-1 and TRBJ2-7; checking the TCRdb D call of TRBD1 is not possible without DNA. This CDR3 is 15 amino acids long. Germline V gene sequence: CDR1 SGHRS, CDR2 YFSETQ.

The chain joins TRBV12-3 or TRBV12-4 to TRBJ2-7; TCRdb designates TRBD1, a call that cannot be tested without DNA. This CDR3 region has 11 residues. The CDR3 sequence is CASSFGTSQYF.

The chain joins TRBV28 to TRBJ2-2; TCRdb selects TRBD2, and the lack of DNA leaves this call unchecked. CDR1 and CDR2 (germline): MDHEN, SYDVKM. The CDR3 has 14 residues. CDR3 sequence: CASKGLANTGELFF.

CDR3 loop: CASSPPGRLAVFTDTQYF. This rearrangement joins TRBV7-9 to TRBJ2-3; TCRdb calls TRBD2, which cannot be checked without DNA. This CDR3 is 18 amino acids long. Germline loops: CDR1 SEHNR, CDR2 FQNEAQ (reference sequence). The full variable domain, in which reference TRBV7-9 and TRBJ2-3 provide the parts outside the CDR3, is DTGVSQNPRHKITKRGQNVTFRCDPISEHNRLYWYRQTLGQGPEFLTYFQNEAQLEKSRLLSDRFSAERPKGSFSTLEIQRTEQGDSAMYLCASSPPGRLAVFTDTQYFGPGTRLTVL.

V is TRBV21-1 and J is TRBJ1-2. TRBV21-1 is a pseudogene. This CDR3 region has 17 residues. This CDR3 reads CASSNPHQTISGYGYTF.

The CDR3 reads CASKGTWSLDTQYF. The chain uses TRBV28 and TRBJ2-3; lacking DNA, the TRBD2 call made by TCRdb goes unchecked. The V gene's germline CDR1 is MDHEN and CDR2 SYDVKM. The CDR3 extends over 14 amino acids.

This chain's CDR3 is CSVDPQGNGYTF. The chain recombines TRBV29-1 with TRBJ1-2; the TCRdb call, TRBD1, lacks DNA for checking. The CDR3 loop spans 12 amino acids. Germline CDR1 and CDR2: SQVTM and ANQGSEA.

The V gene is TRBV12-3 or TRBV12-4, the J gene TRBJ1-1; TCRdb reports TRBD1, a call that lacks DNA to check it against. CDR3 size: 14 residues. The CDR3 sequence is CASSPGDLNTEAFF.

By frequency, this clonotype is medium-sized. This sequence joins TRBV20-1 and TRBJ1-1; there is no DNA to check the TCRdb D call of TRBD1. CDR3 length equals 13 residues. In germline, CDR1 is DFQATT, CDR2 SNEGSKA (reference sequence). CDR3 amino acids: CSARPTGITEAFF.